A single TCR beta chain is shown here with its context. In the original analysis: Nucleated cell counts were estimated from reference gene primer amplification. Data came from immunoSEQ multiplex PCR; TCRdb stores just in-frame clones and leaves some out. That table furnishes V, J and clone size, whereas the DNA furnished D and trimming. Among about 90,000 clones listed, almost 95% were seen once. This specimen comes from a study of blood T cell repertoires in COVID-19. Whole-study context: Sites in the United States, Italy and Spain provided acute and convalescent COVID-19 samples. PBMCs, B-cell-depleted T cells, or T cells were the source of the cDNA or gDNA that made up the material.

The CDR3 spans 15 residues. Germline V gene data show CDR1 as SGHTA and CDR2 as FQGNSA. V lost 5 bases, J lost 8 bases, and 14 bases stayed unmatched. This TCR was sampled from a woman aged 55-70 years with active COVID-19. V gene TRBV7-2 combines with J gene TRBJ2-5; the match to TRBD1 covers 7 bases. The sequencing input was peripheral blood. CDR3 coding DNA: TGTGCCAGCAGCGATTCCGGGACAGCAGGCTTAACCCAGTACTTC. It encodes CASSDSGTAGLTQYF.